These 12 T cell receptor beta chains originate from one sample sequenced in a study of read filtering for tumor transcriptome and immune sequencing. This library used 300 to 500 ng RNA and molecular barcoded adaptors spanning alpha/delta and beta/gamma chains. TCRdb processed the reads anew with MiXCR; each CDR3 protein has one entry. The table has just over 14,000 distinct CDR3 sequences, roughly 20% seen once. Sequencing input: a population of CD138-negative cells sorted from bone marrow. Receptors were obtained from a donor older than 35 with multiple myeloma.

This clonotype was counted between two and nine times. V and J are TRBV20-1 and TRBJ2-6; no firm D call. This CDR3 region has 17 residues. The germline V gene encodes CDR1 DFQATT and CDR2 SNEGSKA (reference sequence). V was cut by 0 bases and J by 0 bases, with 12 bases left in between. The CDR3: CSARDVRYTSGANVLTF. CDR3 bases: TGCAGTGCTAGAGATGTTCGGTATACCTCTGGGGCCAACGTCCTGACTTTC.

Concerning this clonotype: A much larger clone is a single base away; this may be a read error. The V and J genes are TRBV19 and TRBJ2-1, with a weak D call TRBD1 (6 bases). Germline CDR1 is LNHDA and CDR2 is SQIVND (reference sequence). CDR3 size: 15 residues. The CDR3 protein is CSSSKRTDLYNEQFF. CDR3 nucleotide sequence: TGTTCCAGTAGTAAGAGGACAGACCTATACAATGAGCAGTTCTTC.

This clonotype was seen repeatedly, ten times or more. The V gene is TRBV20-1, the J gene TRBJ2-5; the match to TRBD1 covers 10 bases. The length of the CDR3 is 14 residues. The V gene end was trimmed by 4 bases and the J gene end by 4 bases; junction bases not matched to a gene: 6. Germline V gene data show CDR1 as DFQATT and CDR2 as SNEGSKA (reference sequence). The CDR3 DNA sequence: TGCAGTGCTATTAGGACAGGGGGAGGAGAGACCCAGTACTTC. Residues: CSAIRTGGGETQYF.

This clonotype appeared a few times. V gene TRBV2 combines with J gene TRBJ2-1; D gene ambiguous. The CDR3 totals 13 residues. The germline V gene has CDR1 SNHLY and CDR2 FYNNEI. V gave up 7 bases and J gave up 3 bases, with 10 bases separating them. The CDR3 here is CASKDQHYNEQFF. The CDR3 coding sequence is TGTGCCAGCAAGGACCAGCACTACAATGAGCAGTTCTTC.

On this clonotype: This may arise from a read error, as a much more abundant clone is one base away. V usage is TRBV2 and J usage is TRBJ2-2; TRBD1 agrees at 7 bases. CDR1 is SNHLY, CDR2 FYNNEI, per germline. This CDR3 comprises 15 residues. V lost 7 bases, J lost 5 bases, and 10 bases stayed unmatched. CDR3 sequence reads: CASNPPTGVTGELFF. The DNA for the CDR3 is TGTGCCAGCAACCCGCCTACAGGGGTAACCGGGGAGCTGTTTTTT.

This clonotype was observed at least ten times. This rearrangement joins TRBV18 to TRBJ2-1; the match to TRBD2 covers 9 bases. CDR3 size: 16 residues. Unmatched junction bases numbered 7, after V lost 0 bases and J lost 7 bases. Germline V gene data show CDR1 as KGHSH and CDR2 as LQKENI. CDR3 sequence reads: CASSPPGVAGENEQFF. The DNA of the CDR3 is TGTGCCAGCTCACCACCAGGGGTAGCGGGAGAGAATGAGCAGTTCTTC.

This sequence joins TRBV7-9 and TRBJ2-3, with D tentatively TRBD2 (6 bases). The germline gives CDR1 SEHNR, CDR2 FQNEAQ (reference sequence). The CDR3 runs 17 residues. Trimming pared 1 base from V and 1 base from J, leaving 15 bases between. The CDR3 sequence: CASSLDLSSSGTDTQYF. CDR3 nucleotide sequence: TGTGCCAGCAGCTTAGACCTGTCGTCTAGCGGCACAGATACGCAGTATTTT.

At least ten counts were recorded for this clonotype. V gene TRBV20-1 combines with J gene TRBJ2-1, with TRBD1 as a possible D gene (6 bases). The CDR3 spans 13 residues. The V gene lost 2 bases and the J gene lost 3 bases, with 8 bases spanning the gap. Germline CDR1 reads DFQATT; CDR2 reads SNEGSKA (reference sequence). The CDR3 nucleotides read TGCAGTGCTAGACTAGGGGGCTACAATGAGCAGTTCTTC. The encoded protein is CSARLGGYNEQFF.

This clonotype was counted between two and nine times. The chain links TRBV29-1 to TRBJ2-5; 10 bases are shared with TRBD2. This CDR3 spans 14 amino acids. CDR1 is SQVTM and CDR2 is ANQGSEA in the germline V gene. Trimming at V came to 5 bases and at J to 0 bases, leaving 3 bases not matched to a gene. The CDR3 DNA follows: TGCAGCGTTTTCCTAGCGGGGGACCAAGAGACCCAGTACTTC. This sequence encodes CSVFLAGDQETQYF.

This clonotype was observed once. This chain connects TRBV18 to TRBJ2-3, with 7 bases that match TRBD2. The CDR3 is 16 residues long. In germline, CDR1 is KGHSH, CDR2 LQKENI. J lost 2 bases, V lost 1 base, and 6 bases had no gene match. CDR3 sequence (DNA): TGTGCCAGCTCACCACGGCTAGCGGAGATCACAGATACGCAGTATTTT. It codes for CASSPRLAEITDTQYF.

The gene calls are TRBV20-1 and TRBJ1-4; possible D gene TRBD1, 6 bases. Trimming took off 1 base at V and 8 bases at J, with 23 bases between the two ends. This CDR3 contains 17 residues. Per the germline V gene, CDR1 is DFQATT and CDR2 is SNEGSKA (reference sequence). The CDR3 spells CSARGSQQGGFGEKLFF. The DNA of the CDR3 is TGCAGTGCTAGAGGTTCCCAACAGGGAGGGTTTGGAGAAAAACTGTTTTTT.

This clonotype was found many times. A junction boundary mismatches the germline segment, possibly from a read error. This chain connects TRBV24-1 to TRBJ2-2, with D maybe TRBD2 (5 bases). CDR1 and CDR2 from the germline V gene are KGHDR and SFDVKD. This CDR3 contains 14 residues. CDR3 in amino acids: CATSDFESPWELLF. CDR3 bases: TGTGCCACCAGTGATTTCGAGTCCCCCTGGGAGCTGCTTTTT.